This T cell receptor beta chain was obtained from a study of blood T cells in healthy people across ages. A second PCR, run for roughly 7 to 11 cycles, used a sample-barcoded 5' primer plus a J-beta primer mix. TCRdb fed the 5' RACE reads into MiXCR, producing one record per CDR3 protein. The sample lists hundreds of thousands of distinct CDR3 sequences, 44% seen once, with nearly 20% in the top ten. The CDR3 length is 15 residues. The V gene lost 8 bases and the J gene lost 3 bases, with 21 bases spanning the gap. Looked up from germline, CDR1 is DFQATT and CDR2 is SNEGSKA (reference sequence). This clonotype was seen a single time.

Sequencing input: blood. V is TRBV20-1 and J is TRBJ2-3; tentative D call: TRBD2 (6 bases). The clonotype was recovered from a man aged 55 to 69 in good health. CDR3 sequence reads: CSRRGGKGATDTQYF. CDR3 sequence (DNA): TGCAGTCGACGGGGCGGGAAGGGCGCTACAGATACGCAGTATTTT.